The table lists the clone carrying this TCR beta chain with many counts. Its antigen is currently unknown. TCRdb itself ran the reads through MiXCR, one entry per CDR3 protein. Among hundreds of thousands of distinct CDR3 sequences listed, roughly 30% were seen once. The data were obtained in a study of T cell repertoires in cytomegalovirus infection. Background on the study: CMV infection plus the matching HLA type was flagged by public TCR beta signatures.

The CDR3 consists of 17 residues. CDR1 MGHRA and CDR2 YSYEKL come from the germline V gene. V was pared by 0 bases and J by 0 bases, with 14 bases between. This receptor was obtained from a human donor in good health (CMV status not recorded). Some clones in this sample may be carry-over from other donors' samples. Material: cultured CD8+ T cells from PBMCs, obtained from culture after CMV antigen stimulation. V and J are TRBV4-1 and TRBJ1-1, with D uncertain. The CDR3 is CASSQDLNSYMNTEAFF. The CDR3 DNA reads as TGCGCCAGCAGCCAAGATCTTAACAGCTACATGAACACTGAAGCTTTCTTT.